Listed here are 5 T cell receptor beta chains from one sample, sequenced in a study of cytomegalovirus exposure and HLA in healthy donors (dated by TCRdb to 2017 to 2019). The method behind the library was the immunoSEQ multiplex PCR assay. A mixture of 60 forward primers for TCR Vbeta segments and 13 reverse primers for TCR Jbeta segments was used in the multiplex PCR. Here the immuneACCESS table is served through TCRdb, limited to in-frame sequences with V and J called. Missing clones are a known gap in these copies; in checked studies unresolved V genes cover under half, and the rest lacks a known reason. Recorded for this sample are about 200,000 clones; roughly 80% of them occurred a single time. The ten largest clones represent less than 3% of the sample. The sample consisted of PBMCs. These receptors all come from a woman between 40 and 50 years old in good health and CMV-seronegative.

The chain has TRBV25-1 and TRBJ1-1; perhaps TRBD1 as D (6 bases). V gave up 4 bases and J gave up 1 base, with 13 bases separating them. The CDR3 totals 15 residues. The V gene's germline CDR1 is MGHDK and CDR2 SYGVNS. For the CDR3, the DNA is TGTGCCAGCAGTGGGCACGGACAGAGGAACACTGAAGCTTTCTTT. Amino acids: CASSGHGQRNTEAFF.

This chain uses TRBV5-4 with TRBJ2-5; D remains ambiguous. This CDR3 is 13 amino acids long. The V gene's germline CDR1 is SGHNT and CDR2 YYREEE (reference sequence). Trimming pared 2 bases from V and 4 bases from J, leaving 9 bases between. The CDR3: CASSLLVGETQYF. The CDR3 DNA reads as TGTGCCAGCAGCTTATTAGTCGGAGAGACCCAGTACTTC. Full variable domain (remainder filled in from reference TRBV5-4 and TRBJ2-5): ETGVTQSPTHLIKTRGQQVTLRCSSQSGHNTVSWYQQALGQGPQFIFQYYREEENGRGNFPPRFSGLQFPNYSSELNVNALELDDSALYLCASSLLVGETQYFGPGTRLLVL.

Written as DNA, the CDR3 is TGTGCCATCAGTGGGACAGGAAACGATTCACCCCTCCACTTT. Residues: CAISGTGNDSPLHF. The rearrangement uses TRBV10-3 and TRBJ1-6; 7 nucleotides match TRBD1. Germline values: CDR1 ENHRY, CDR2 SYGVKD. Losses at the gene ends were 4 bases for V and 8 bases for J; bases not matched to a gene: 5. There are 14 residues in the CDR3.

V gene TRBV11-2 combines with J gene TRBJ1-2; D gene unclear. The CDR3 sequence is 13 residues long. Germline CDR1 reads SGHAT; CDR2 reads FQNNGV. With 5 bases removed from V and 8 bases from J, the gap between germline ends came to 15 bases. The chain's CDR3 is CASSPLLSEGYTF. DNA of the CDR3: TGTGCCAGCAGCCCCCTCCTCTCGGAGGGCTACACCTTC.

The chain uses TRBV5-1 and TRBJ2-3, with TRBD2 matching over 8 bases. Trimming removed 1 base from V and 2 bases from J; junction bases left unmatched: 3. From germline, CDR1 is SGHRS and CDR2 YFSETQ. The CDR3 totals 15 residues. The chain's CDR3 is CASSLFGGVTDTQYF. DNA of the CDR3: TGCGCCAGCAGCTTGTTCGGGGGGGTCACAGATACGCAGTATTTT.